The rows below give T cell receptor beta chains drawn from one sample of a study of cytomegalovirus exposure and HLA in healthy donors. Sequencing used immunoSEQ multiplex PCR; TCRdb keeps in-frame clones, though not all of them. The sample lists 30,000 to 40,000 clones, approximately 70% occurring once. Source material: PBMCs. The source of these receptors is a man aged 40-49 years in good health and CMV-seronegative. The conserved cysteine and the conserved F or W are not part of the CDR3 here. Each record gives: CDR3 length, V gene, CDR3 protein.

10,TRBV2,ASSEQTGWAF
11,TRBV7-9,ASTNSGAYEQY
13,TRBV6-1,ATLTAGTLTPEQY
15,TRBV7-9,ASSFPKSEANTGELF
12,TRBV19,ATARDTYSYEQY
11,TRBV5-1,ASSLVEYNEQF
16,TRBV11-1,ASSRGGSRGSGANVLT
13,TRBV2,ASRKTGYSNQPQH
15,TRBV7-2,ASKTLMEGSYNSPLH
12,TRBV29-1,SVGQGQEQETQY
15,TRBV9,ASSAERPEADNYGYT
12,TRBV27,ASGRGAANSPLH
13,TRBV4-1,ASSQDRGTDTEAF
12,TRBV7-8,ASSLGQGAGGYT
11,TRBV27,ASSLEQGYEQY
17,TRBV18,ASSPDMRDAIYSNQPQH
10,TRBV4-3,ASSGGADTQY
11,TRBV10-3,AISDQTGAEAF
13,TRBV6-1,ASSEGDRGGEKLF
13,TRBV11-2,ASSLNRLATDTQY
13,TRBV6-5,ASSHTGGGTDTQY
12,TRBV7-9,ASTSTGPNSPLH
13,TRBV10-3,AIRPGQGPAGELF
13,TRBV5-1,ASSSVGGGADTQY
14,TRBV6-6,ASSSATGSNTGELF
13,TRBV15,ATSRGSGEGEKLF
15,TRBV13,ASSWGGAVASTDTQY
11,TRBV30,AWTLYAGETQY
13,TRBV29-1,SANWGGTTNEKLF
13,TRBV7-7,ASSEAGASTDTQY
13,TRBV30,ACDRGGGSNQPQH
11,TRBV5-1,ASSFGDSGGYT
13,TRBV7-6,ASSLFLAGGNEQF
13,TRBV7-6,ASSLRQGANYGYT
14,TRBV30,AWTKAGRGTQETQY
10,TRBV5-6,ASSSGGTEAF
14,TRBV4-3,ASSQEALGSYNEQF
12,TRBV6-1,ASSSGTGSGEQY
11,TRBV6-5,ASSYPGDHEQY
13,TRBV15,ATSRGAQGSYEQY
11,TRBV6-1,ASAGPNPYEQY
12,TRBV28,ASSLEQGHSEAF
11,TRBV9,ASSAGEGLTAF
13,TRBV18,ASSPGQGAPEKLF
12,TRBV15,ATSNLRESETQY
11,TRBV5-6,ASSLVGATEAF
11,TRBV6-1,ASSEAGRGIQY
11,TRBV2,ASSEANRSPLH
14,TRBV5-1,ASSLDSNSGANVLT
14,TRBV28,ASASGGEGGNQPQH
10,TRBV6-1,ASRGGWTEAF
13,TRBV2,ASRDRGALLDGYT
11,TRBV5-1,ASSPTGAGGYT
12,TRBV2,ASSAQGTASPLH
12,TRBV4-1,ASSPGGGEPEAF
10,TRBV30,AWNPGTDTQY
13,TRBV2,ASRGTRNSNQPQH
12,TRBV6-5,ASSYGRTNYGYT
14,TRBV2,ASSEVRGGGAGEQY